Shown below are 21 T cell receptor beta chains from a single sample sequenced in a study of graft-versus-host responses after intestinal transplantation (dated by TCRdb to the early 2020s). Libraries were made using the immunoSEQ multiplex PCR assay. Imported from immuneACCESS, the table was reduced by TCRdb to in-frame sequences with V and J called. These copies leave out some clones; in studies compared against another copy, an unresolved V gene accounts for under half, and the cause of the remainder is not known. This sample has about 86,000 clones in its table, and about 91% of those were observed once. Of the sample, approximately 0.5% is held by the ten largest clones. The sample's time point label, in plain terms: cells obtained before transplantation from donor or recipient. These TCRs' antigens remain unknown. Sequenced material: unstimulated CD8+ T cells sorted from spleen or lymph node cells, taken before intestinal transplant. These receptor sequences come from a human donor who received an intestinal transplant.

The chain employs TRBV6-4 and TRBJ2-7; 8 bases match TRBD1. The CDR3 is 13 amino acids. J was trimmed by 4 bases and V by 6 bases; bases with no gene match: 5. Germline assignment: CDR1 MRHNA and CDR2 SNTAGT. The CDR3 reads CASSPGTGYEQYF. The DNA of the CDR3 is TGTGCCAGCAGCCCCGGGACAGGATACGAGCAGTACTTC.

This clone was seen only once. The chain employs TRBV10-3 and TRBJ2-1, with 8 bases aligning to TRBD2. Germline values: CDR1 ENHRY, CDR2 SYGVKD. The CDR3 spans 11 residues. V lost 8 bases and J lost 10; bases outside the gene matches: 4. The CDR3 nucleotides are TGTGCCATCGGACTAGCCGGCGAGCAGTTCTTC. This encodes CAIGLAGEQFF.

This chain connects TRBV10-3 to TRBJ2-7, with D perhaps matching TRBD1 (5 bases). Germline lookup yields CDR1 ENHRY and CDR2 SYGVKD. The CDR3 contains 15 residues. The V gene lost 0 bases and the J gene lost 2 bases, with 11 bases spanning the gap. CDR3: CAISESREGTYEQYF. The CDR3 DNA is TGTGCCATCAGTGAGTCCAGGGAAGGTACCTACGAGCAGTACTTC.

This chain links TRBV6-5 with TRBJ1-1; D not resolved. The germline gives CDR1 MNHEY, CDR2 SVGAGI. The CDR3 spans 13 residues. Deletions cut 7 bases from V and 0 bases from J, with 9 bases between. DNA of the CDR3: TGTGCCAGCACCCAATACATGAACACTGAAGCTTTCTTT. This gives the protein CASTQYMNTEAFF.

This rearrangement joins TRBV30 to TRBJ2-7; 8 bases match TRBD1. Trimming took 3 bases from V and 6 from J; bases not matched to a gene: 4. The CDR3 loop spans 12 amino acids. Looked up from germline, CDR1 is GTSNPN and CDR2 is SVGIG (reference sequence). CDR3 DNA: TGTGCCTGGAGCCCCGGGACAGGCGAGCAGTACTTC. Translated: CAWSPGTGEQYF.

This chain uses TRBV29-1 with TRBJ1-2; D is undetermined. Looked up from germline, CDR1 is SQVTM and CDR2 is ANQGSEA. The CDR3 length is 14 residues. V was clipped by 0 bases and J by 3 bases, with 11 bases between them. In nucleotides, the CDR3 is TGCAGCGTTGAAGATCTACCCGTTGACTATGGCTACACCTTC. It is translated as CSVEDLPVDYGYTF.

The chain combines TRBV19 with TRBJ2-2; 9 bases agree with TRBD1. This CDR3 region has 15 residues. From germline, CDR1 is LNHDA and CDR2 SQIVND (reference sequence). V was clipped by 9 bases and J by 7 bases; unmatched bases: 12. CDR3 region: CASLLLGQGNGELFF. CDR3 DNA sequence: TGTGCCAGCTTGCTACTGGGACAGGGTAACGGGGAGCTGTTTTTT. Together with reference TRBV19 and TRBJ2-2, the CDR3 gives the full variable domain: DGGITQSPKYLFRKEGQNVTLSCEQNLNHDAMYWYRQDPGQGLRLIYYSQIVNDFQKGDIAEGYSVSREKKESFPLTVTSAQKNPTAFYLCASLLLGQGNGELFFGEGSRLTVL.

This chain connects TRBV12-5 to TRBJ1-5; D is possibly TRBD1 (6 bases). From germline, CDR1 is LGHNT and CDR2 FRNRAP. CDR3 size: 14 residues. With 4 bases removed from V and 2 bases from J, the gap between germline ends came to 9 bases. The DNA of the CDR3 is TGTGCTAGTGGTTCAGGGGTGGGCAATCAGCCCCAGCATTTT. Its translation: CASGSGVGNQPQHF.

CDR3 residues: CASSLVPTADYGYTF. The CDR3, as DNA: TGTGCCAGCAGCTTAGTGCCGACAGCAGACTATGGCTACACCTTC. The chain combines TRBV7-9 with TRBJ1-2, with a possible D match to TRBD1 (5 bases). The CDR3 is made up of 15 amino acids. Germline loops: CDR1 SEHNR, CDR2 FQNEAQ (reference sequence). Trimming removed 1 base at V and 3 bases at J, with 12 bases between. Full variable domain (rest looked up from reference TRBV7-9 and TRBJ1-2): DTGVSQNPRHKITKRGQNVTFRCDPISEHNRLYWYRQTLGQGPEFLTYFQNEAQLEKSRLLSDRFSAERPKGSFSTLEIQRTEQGDSAMYLCASSLVPTADYGYTFGSGTRLTVV.

This sequence joins TRBV29-1 and TRBJ1-2; D remains unclear. The V end lost 6 bases, the J end lost 3 bases, and 8 bases lay between the germline ends. Germline V gene sequence: CDR1 SQVTM, CDR2 ANQGSEA. The CDR3 contains 11 residues. CDR3 sequence: CSVEGDYGYTF. The CDR3 nucleotides read TGCAGCGTAGAGGGAGACTATGGCTACACCTTC.

The chain recombines TRBV4-1 with TRBJ2-4; 8 bases match TRBD2. Germline CDR1 reads MGHRA; CDR2 reads YSYEKL. The CDR3 runs to 14 residues. With 1 base clipped from V and 8 bases from J, the junction kept 4 bases outside the gene matches. The CDR3 DNA reads TGCGCCAGCAGCCAAGCCCCCGGGAGGGACATTCAGTACTTC. Its protein is CASSQAPGRDIQYF.

This chain connects TRBV6-1 to TRBJ1-2, with a tentative D call TRBD1 (6 bases). This CDR3 is 14 amino acids long. Germline lookup yields CDR1 MNHNS and CDR2 SASEGT. The V and J ends lost 5 bases and 7 bases respectively, with 17 bases between them. In nucleotides, the CDR3 is TGTGCCAGCAGTTTTGGGACATTCGGAGCTGGCTACACCTTC. Translated, it gives CASSFGTFGAGYTF.

This sequence joins TRBV30 and TRBJ1-3; maybe TRBD1 (6 bases). This CDR3 is built from 15 residues. CDR1 is GTSNPN and CDR2 is SVGIG in the germline V gene (reference sequence). V lost 5 bases to trimming and J lost 0 bases, with 14 bases between them. The CDR3, as DNA: TGTGCCTGGTCTTCTACAGGGAACTCTGGAAACACCATATATTTT. Amino acid sequence: CAWSSTGNSGNTIYF.

This chain uses TRBV11-2 with TRBJ2-1; 8 bases are a match to TRBD2. CDR1 is SGHAT, CDR2 FQNNGV, per germline. V lost 0 bases to trimming and J lost 2 bases; unmatched junction nucleotides: 6. The CDR3 extends over 17 amino acids. In DNA, the CDR3 is TGTGCCAGCAGCTTAGAACCAGGACTAGCCGCCTACAATGAGCAGTTCTTC. This encodes CASSLEPGLAAYNEQFF.

V gene TRBV7-9 combines with J gene TRBJ1-1, with D tentatively TRBD1 (6 bases). Germline V lookup: CDR1 SEHNR, CDR2 FQNEAQ (reference sequence). Trimming stripped 4 bases from V and 1 base from J, with 10 bases between. This CDR3 contains 14 residues. Here the CDR3 DNA reads TGTGCCAGCAGCTCCGGACAGAAGAACACTGAAGCTTTCTTT. Encoded protein: CASSSGQKNTEAFF.

Regarding this clone: Other DNA variants within this sample encode the same CDR3. The V gene is TRBV5-1, the J gene TRBJ1-1, with 8 positions matching TRBD1. The V gene's germline CDR1 is SGHRS and CDR2 YFSETQ. The CDR3 is 13 amino acids. V gave up 3 bases and J gave up 4 bases; unmatched junction bases: 2. Here the CDR3 DNA reads TGCGCCAGCAGCTCCAGGGGGCCCACTGAAGCTTTCTTT. This gives the protein CASSSRGPTEAFF.

The gene calls are TRBV5-6 and TRBJ2-1; 10 bases map to TRBD1. The germline V gene has CDR1 SGHDT and CDR2 YYEEEE. The J segment lost 2 bases and the V segment lost 4 bases, leaving 15 bases of the junction unmatched. There are 19 residues in the CDR3. The CDR3 nucleotides are TGTGCCAGCAGCGAGAACCCACGGGACAGGGGAGGTGCCTACAATGAGCAGTTCTTC. Translation gives CASSENPRDRGGAYNEQFF.

The chain joins TRBV4-1 to TRBJ2-5; weak D call: TRBD1 (5 bases). Germline loops: CDR1 MGHRA, CDR2 YSYEKL. Trimming cost V 0 bases and J 4 bases, with 12 bases left between them. This CDR3 contains 15 residues. The CDR3 DNA is TGCGCCAGCAGCCAAGAGGGTGGGGCTGGAGAGACCCAGTACTTC. Protein sequence: CASSQEGGAGETQYF.

The chain has TRBV7-9 and TRBJ2-1, with TRBD2 matching over 8 bases. The CDR3 is 16 amino acids. Per germline, CDR1 SEHNR and CDR2 FQNEAQ (reference sequence). Losses at the gene ends were 2 bases for V and 6 bases for J; bases not matched to a gene: 9. The CDR3 loop is CASSLSPQLAGNEQFF. The CDR3 nucleotides read TGTGCCAGCAGCTTAAGCCCCCAGCTAGCGGGCAATGAGCAGTTCTTC.

This chain joins TRBV15 and TRBJ2-3, with a possible D match to TRBD2 (5 bases). The V gene's germline CDR1 is LNHNV and CDR2 YYDKDF (reference sequence). The CDR3 is 19 amino acids. V lost 0 bases and J lost 6, with 25 bases in between. The CDR3 here is CATSRDDIGRRATWDTQYF. The CDR3 bases are TGTGCCACCAGCAGAGATGATATTGGTCGGCGGGCGACCTGGGATACGCAGTATTTT.

Only one count was recorded for this clone. The chain joins TRBV7-9 to TRBJ2-3, with a weak D call TRBD1 (6 bases). The germline CDR1 and CDR2 sequences are SEHNR and FQNEAQ (reference sequence). Trimming pared 3 bases from V and 2 bases from J, leaving 24 bases between. The CDR3 loop spans 19 amino acids. CDR3 coding DNA: TGTGCCAGCAGCTTCCCAGGGGATGTAGAAGCGGCCATCACAGATACGCAGTATTTT. Translated, it gives CASSFPGDVEAAITDTQYF.